This entry concerns a single T cell receptor (beta chain). These data are taken from a study of cytomegalovirus exposure and HLA in healthy donors. This CDR3 has 15 residues. CDR1 is MNHNY and CDR2 is SVGAGI in the germline V gene (reference sequence). With 2 bases removed from V and 4 bases from J, the gap between germline ends came to 12 bases. 60 Vbeta and 13 Jbeta primers were used in PCR. TCRdb's copy holds only in-frame clones and misses some; the assay was immunoSEQ multiplex PCR. Of 200,000 or so clones detected, 82% appear once; the ten largest clones hold about 0.094%. V gene TRBV6-6 combines with J gene TRBJ1-5; D might be TRBD1 (5 bases). The source material was PBMCs. The sequence came from a boy aged 2 to 10 in good health and CMV-seronegative. The chain's CDR3 is CASSYDGQGNQPQHF. CDR3 bases: TGTGCCAGCAGTTACGATGGGCAGGGTAATCAGCCCCAGCATTTT.